This TCR beta chain was found in a study of blood T cell repertoires in COVID-19. Study-wide context: The samples span acute and convalescent COVID-19 from the United States, Italy and Spain. T cells, B-cell-depleted T cells, or PBMCs provided the cDNA or gDNA that served as material.

This clone was counted a single time. Trimming shortened V by 0 bases and J by 2 bases, and 14 bases separated the two germline ends. Germline lookup yields CDR1 SGDLS and CDR2 YYNGEE. The CDR3 covers 16 residues. In the original processing: Amplifying reference gene primers gave estimates of nucleated cell counts. Only in-frame clones appear in the TCRdb table, and some are missing; sequencing was by immunoSEQ multiplex PCR. V, J and clone size were drawn from that table, and D and trimming were deduced from the DNA. The sample comprises 25,000 to 35,000 clones, approximately 86% of which are singletons, and more than 5% rests with the top ten.

The clonotype was recovered from a man in his sixties with active COVID-19. The sequencing input was peripheral blood. The chain carries TRBV9 and TRBJ1-1, with D tentatively TRBD1 (5 bases). The CDR3 sequence is CASSVGVGVQNTEAFF. CDR3 DNA: TGTGCCAGCAGCGTAGGTGTAGGGGTCCAAAACACTGAAGCTTTCTTT.